This T cell receptor beta chain was sequenced for a study of Ad26.COV2.S vaccination and SARS-CoV-2 variants. Study overall: Participant was drawn from the COV1001 Ad26.COV2.S trial arm. Ad26.COV2.S shots went into the muscle once or twice, 56 days apart.

V was shortened by 2 bases and J by 7 bases, with 6 bases between the two germline ends. The CDR3 sequence is 11 residues long. The germline CDR1 and CDR2 sequences are MDHEN and SYDVKM. This sample's treatment: around 19 received Ad26.COV2.S at low or high dose, single or two shots; several received placebo; per-sample allocation not given. Material that was analyzed had been drawn on day 63 after the first vaccine or placebo injection. Profiling relied on immunoSEQ multiplex PCR, and the TCRdb table lists in-frame clones only, not all of them. The table lists about 250,000 clones, 87% of them singletons. This clone was recorded once. Its antigen is as yet unknown. Study-level points and caveats: Placebo and vaccine recipients had non-spike TCR breadth that was similar.

The chain uses TRBV28 and TRBJ2-7, with D unclear. Specimen: peripheral blood, collected in a trial of Ad26.COV2.S vaccine versus placebo. This receptor was taken from a person between 18 and 65 years old who received the Ad26.COV2.S COVID-19 vaccine or a placebo. The CDR3, as DNA: TGTGCCAGCAGTTTAATCTCTGAGCAGTACTTC. Residues: CASSLISEQYF.